This T cell receptor beta chain was identified during a study of OX40 agonist ivuxolimab in advanced cancers. Trimming left V 8 bases short and J 5 bases short, with 19 bases between. CDR1 is MRHNA, CDR2 SNTAGT, per germline. The CDR3 runs to 15 residues. Sequencing was performed with immunoSEQ multiplex PCR; in TCRdb, only in-frame clones are kept and a portion is missing. This sample has 85,000 to 130,000 clones, with 90% found just once. The clonotype originates from an adult with an advanced solid tumor such as melanoma, head and neck, liver or kidney cancer. The chain joins TRBV6-4 to TRBJ2-1; a weak D match, TRBD2 (5 bases). The sequencing used CD4+ or CD8+ T cells sorted from blood, collected in a trial of the OX40 agonist ivuxolimab. CDR3: CASSPRTGSHNEQFF. CDR3 DNA: TGTGCCAGCTCGCCTAGGACGGGGTCACACAATGAGCAGTTCTTC.